This T cell receptor (beta chain) came from a study of blood T cell repertoires in COVID-19 (dated by TCRdb to between 2020 and 2021). As for the study more broadly: Collaborator samples came from the United States, Italy and Spain and covered acute and convalescent phases of COVID-19. The material from the prospective study consisted of cDNA or gDNA derived from T cells, B-cell-depleted T cells, or PBMCs. Subjects who had been exposed to COVID-19, were actively infected with it, or had recovered from it provided the deeply sampled blood TCRbeta repertoires that made up the dataset. A freely available public database, intended as a resource for researchers studying the immune response to SARS-CoV-2, is where the repertoires were released. Samples came from the ongoing ImmuneRACE study (first 160 participants) plus 1,254 subjects from 6 global collaborators. A de-identified subject ID, COVID-19 status, age in years and sex were almost always included in the sample metadata. Where available, HLA class I and class II types were taken from metadata supplied by the sample provider and were not determined by assay-based typing. The study at large found these results: The amount of clinical and demographic metadata varied by source and participant and was provided uncurated.

As regards this clone: Its recognized antigen is unknown. One base away there is no much larger clone; base qualities are not given.

Collaborating institutions collected whole blood in K2EDTA tubes following their own protocols. For TCRbeta analysis, collaborators shipped samples in one of three forms: frozen whole blood, isolated PBMCs, or DNA extracted from either of those sample types. TCRbeta CDR3 regions were amplified from genomic DNA by means of the immunoSEQ Assay, a bias-controlled multiplex PCR. Under the source paper's analysis protocol: The number of nucleated cells in each sample was estimated by amplification of reference gene primers within the assay. To quantify the absolute abundance of each unique TCRbeta CDR3 rearrangement, sequence reads were collapsed and filtered. Productive Simpson clonality was computed per sample as the square root of Simpson's diversity index over productive rearrangements. TCRdb carries this immuneACCESS record with in-frame sequences only. Its versions omit some clonotypes, under half of them owing to an unresolved V gene in the studies checked, with the rest unexplained. D and trimming were read from the DNA, whereas the V and J calls and clone size are those reported in that table. The sample table shows about 140,000 clones, and around 87% are seen once. Jointly, the top ten make up more than 5% of the sample.

Trimming takes 1 base off V and 2 bases off J; junction bases not matched to a gene: 5. The CDR3 has 15 amino acids, counting the end cysteine and phenylalanine. Only the CDR3 portion is preserved as DNA: 45 bases, with reading frame beginning at the first base. CDR1 SGHTA and CDR2 FQGNSA are derived from the germline V gene. The sequenced sample was peripheral blood. This clonotype was sampled from a human donor in a cohort sampled during active COVID-19. Recombination joined TRBV7-2 with TRBJ2-7, and 7 junction bases match TRBD1. The bases are TGTGCCAGCAGCTTAGATGCAGGGGGTCCCTACGAGCAGTACTTC. Protein translation: CASSLDAGGPYEQYF.